The clone carrying this TCR beta chain was seen at least ten times. This specimen comes from a study of T-cell reconstitution after alpha-beta-depleted transplantation in children. The CDR3 has 13 amino acids. CDR1 and CDR2 (germline): MGHDK, SYGVNS. The V segment lost 8 bases and the J segment 1 base; nucleotides outside the gene matches: 3. The TCRbeta library incorporated unique molecular identifiers. TCRdb re-derived calls from the PCR reads in MiXCR, one entry per CDR3 protein. The sample consists of some 590,000 distinct CDR3 sequences, about 10% of them appearing once. The sequence derives from a human donor who donated a stem cell graft to a child with acute myeloid leukemia. This chain links TRBV25-1 with TRBJ1-1, with 8 bases identical to TRBD1. Source: PBMCs from the stem cell graft donor, taken from the stem cell graft. The CDR3 protein is CASGRGPNTEAFF. The CDR3 bases are TGTGCCAGCGGCAGGGGGCCGAACACTGAAGCTTTCTTT.